These T cell receptor beta chains were read from a single sample in a study of blood T cell repertoires in COVID-19. TCRdb keeps only in-frame clones here, not all; method: immunoSEQ multiplex PCR. The sample lists 120,000 to 150,000 clones; approximately 79% were seen once. Input material: peripheral blood. The receptor set was obtained from a man aged 60 to 75 with acute or convalescent COVID-19. Each CDR3 is given without its conserved first and last residue. Size tells how often a clone was seen (once, few, many) or the class of an expanded clone, and some rows leave it out.

v_call	clone_size	cdr3_aa
TRBV19	NA	ASSIGQGGTAF
TRBV11-1	NA	ASSLERGYEQY
TRBV9	NA	ASSLQGSYEQY
TRBV6-5	NA	ASGDRDQPQH
TRBV7-3	NA	ASSWAPLGTGVGEQF
TRBV3-1/TRBV3-2	few	ASSPRALEETQY
TRBV19	NA	ASSFELAGARNEQY
TRBV28	NA	ASNLGQRLYGYT
TRBV20-1	NA	SANGGNEQY
TRBV7-6	NA	ASSHRGQTYEQY
TRBV6-5	NA	ASFWDTYGYT
TRBV9	NA	ASSVELAGEREQF
TRBV5-5	few	ASSNVETGELF
TRBV7-2	few	ASSLGQGSYGYT
TRBV5-6	NA	ASSPTGQGILTDTQY
TRBV11-2	NA	ASRSTGTPAYEQY
TRBV2	NA	ASSEGGAGGTLSSYEQY
TRBV28	NA	ASRPGFRTSGLSYEQY
TRBV5-4	NA	ASSPGFRDRDTTDTQY
TRBV9	NA	ASSVAFYTGELF
TRBV30	NA	AWSVKGRAGEPPQH
TRBV6-5	NA	AVRPTGIDYGYT
TRBV4-1	NA	ASSQPGLAVDRETQY
TRBV3-1/TRBV3-2	once	ASSHSDAGQRETQY
TRBV5-6	once	ASSLPAGQHFSYEQY
TRBV7-2	NA	ASSSAGTGVYEQY
TRBV5-6	few	ASSGTGAYNSPLH
TRBV1	NA	TSSDRGLAGGPTYNEQF
TRBV27	NA	ASSLLGTGRWAETQY
TRBV7-2	NA	ASSLEGRGGQPQH
TRBV6-5	few	ASGQPNQPQH
TRBV24-1	NA	ATSPGQETQY
TRBV9	NA	ASSAGTGNEKLF
TRBV7-2	once	ASSLGRGNYNEQF
TRBV28	NA	ASSSSGSGRITDTQY
TRBV6-1	NA	ASSERGGQNYGYT
TRBV24-1	NA	ATSPGQSQETQY
TRBV24-1	NA	ATSDYSRGSGANVLT
TRBV28	NA	ASSFWTGDNEQF
TRBV7-9	NA	ASSPRRQSSGNTIY
TRBV19	few	ASSIAWGRLGETQY
TRBV18	NA	ASSPSGTYEQY
TRBV19	once	ASSIMNSLANKETQY
TRBV30	NA	AWMGLGFDNEQF
TRBV19	NA	ASSTVTSFTGELF
TRBV29-1	NA	SALWGTGKTQY
TRBV28	NA	ASRPSGEFADTQY
TRBV5-6	NA	ASTTSGRYEQY